This section outlines one TCR beta chain sequence together with its context. Its antigen is unidentified. This sample is part of a study of monozygotic twins with inflammatory bowel disease. Study outcomes and limitations: Clonotype sharing was lower in IBD patients than healthy twins, most markedly with disease activity.

TCRalpha along with TCRbeta cDNA was subjected to two nested PCRs lasting roughly 17 and 9 cycles. TCRdb reprocessed the 5' RACE reads and reports one entry per CDR3 protein, with no DNA. This listing includes approximately 400,000 distinct CDR3 sequences. This CDR3 contains 15 residues. The draw for each donor consisted of a single 2.5 ml blood sample. Unfractionated whole blood yielded total RNA, and T cells were not sorted. Sequenced input: blood. The gene calls are TRBV12-3 or TRBV12-4 and TRBJ2-1; the D call of TRBD1 rests on TCRdb alone, since no DNA is present to check it. The TCR sequence derives from a human donor with ulcerative colitis or Crohn's disease, or a healthy co-twin of an affected twin (not recorded which). The CDR3 spells CASSPGTGGLSEQFF.